Presented here are 29 T cell receptor beta chains from one specimen sequenced in a study of blood T cell repertoires in COVID-19. Measured with immunoSEQ multiplex PCR; TCRdb has only the in-frame clones, and not every one. Of 300,000 to 350,000 clones in the sample, 90% were seen once. Sequenced sample: PBMCs or T cells enriched from blood (not recorded which). The receptor source for this set is a woman between 18 and 29 years old with acute COVID-19.

The J gene is TRBJ2-3, the V gene TRBV5-1, with a possible D match to TRBD1 (8 bases). CDR1 and CDR2 (germline): SGHRS, YFSETQ. This CDR3 is built from 15 residues. With 0 bases removed from V and 4 bases from J, the gap between germline ends came to 12 bases. The CDR3 here is CASSLGQGRADTQYF. The CDR3 region has the DNA TGCGCCAGCAGCTTGGGACAGGGGAGGGCAGATACGCAGTATTTT.

The gene calls are TRBV7-6 and TRBJ1-6, with D possibly being TRBD1 (6 bases). Germline CDR1 and CDR2: SGHVS and FNYEAQ. The CDR3 is 14 amino acids. Trimming removed 1 base from V and 7 bases from J, with 8 bases in between. In DNA form, the CDR3 reads TGTGCCAGCAGCTTAGGCAGGGGCAATTCACCCCTCCACTTT. Its protein product is CASSLGRGNSPLHF.

This clone turned up a few times. The chain combines TRBV28 with TRBJ2-3; 12 bases map to TRBD2. Trimming removed 6 bases from V and 6 bases from J; junction bases left unmatched: 7. This CDR3 is 15 amino acids long. Germline CDR1 and CDR2: MDHEN and SYDVKM. For the CDR3, the DNA is TGTGCCAGCAGCCTCCGTCTAGCGGGAGGGGATACGCAGTATTTT. It encodes CASSLRLAGGDTQYF.

This clone was seen a few times. V gene TRBV29-1 combines with J gene TRBJ2-1; D not resolved. CDR3 length: 15 residues. V shed 4 bases and J shed 0 bases, with 13 bases lying between them. Germline V gene sequence: CDR1 SQVTM, CDR2 ANQGSEA. The CDR3 region is CSVVGDPPSYNEQFF. The CDR3 DNA sequence: TGCAGCGTTGTAGGAGATCCCCCCTCCTACAATGAGCAGTTCTTC.

The genes are TRBV2 and TRBJ1-4; 9 nucleotides align to TRBD1. CDR1 and CDR2 from the germline V gene are SNHLY and FYNNEI. The CDR3 length is 14 residues. V trimming: 6 bases; J trimming: 10 bases; junction bases outside the gene matches: 9. CDR3 nucleotides: TGTGCCAGCAGGGACCGGGACAGGGCGGTAAAACTGTTTTTT. Translating gives CASRDRDRAVKLFF.

The gene calls are TRBV11-3 and TRBJ2-2; D is unresolved. In germline, CDR1 is SGHNT, CDR2 YENEEA. V lost 1 base and J lost 2, with 8 bases in between. This CDR3 comprises 15 residues. The CDR3 protein is CASSLGHPNTGELFF. The DNA for the CDR3 is TGTGCCAGCAGCTTAGGACATCCTAACACCGGGGAGCTGTTTTTT.

The DNA of the CDR3 is TGCGCCAGCAGCTCCGGGACAGACACTGAAGCTTTCTTT. It specifies CASSSGTDTEAFF. This chain connects TRBV5-1 to TRBJ1-1; 7 nucleotides line up with TRBD1. CDR3 length: 13 residues. Trimming removed 3 bases from V and 3 bases from J; junction bases left unmatched: 2. From germline, CDR1 is SGHRS and CDR2 YFSETQ.

This rearrangement joins TRBV7-2 to TRBJ2-7; 9 nucleotides align to TRBD2. Germline V CDR1 and CDR2: SGHTA, FQGNSA. Unmatched junction bases numbered 14, after V lost 3 bases and J lost 2 bases. The length of the CDR3 is 18 residues. For the CDR3, the DNA is TGTGCCAGCAGCTTTTATAGCGGGAGCGCGTCCTACCCCTACGAGCAGTACTTC. Residues: CASSFYSGSASYPYEQYF.

The genes are TRBV5-4 and TRBJ1-1, with D unresolved. The germline gives CDR1 SGHNT, CDR2 YYREEE (reference sequence). This CDR3 spans 13 amino acids. V shed 2 bases and J shed 6 bases, with 11 bases lying between them. For the CDR3, the DNA is TGTGCCAGCAGCTTTAATGAGGGCTCTGAAGCTTTCTTT. It yields the protein CASSFNEGSEAFF.

The gene calls are TRBV10-1 and TRBJ2-1; 10 bases are a match to TRBD2. The length of the CDR3 is 14 residues. The germline CDR1 and CDR2 sequences are WNHNN and SYGVQD (reference sequence). The V gene end was trimmed by 10 bases and the J gene end by 6 bases; junction bases not matched to a gene: 9. In DNA form, the CDR3 reads TGCGCCATCCCTAGCGGGAGAGATGGCAATGAGCAGTTCTTC. Translation: CAIPSGRDGNEQFF.

The chain carries TRBV6-5 and TRBJ1-6; 8 bases match TRBD1. The CDR3 runs 15 residues. The V gene end was trimmed by 2 bases and the J gene end by 7 bases; junction bases not matched to a gene: 4. CDR1 MNHEY and CDR2 SVGAGI come from the germline V gene. The CDR3 nucleotides read TGTGCCAGCAGTTACGGGCAGGGGGCCAATTCACCCCTCCACTTT. Translating it yields CASSYGQGANSPLHF.

The chain carries TRBV2 and TRBJ2-7; D gene ambiguous. Trimming took off 0 bases at V and 3 bases at J, with 9 bases between the two ends. This CDR3 contains 14 residues. CDR1 is SNHLY and CDR2 is FYNNEI in the germline V gene. The CDR3 DNA follows: TGTGCCAGCAGTGAAGCGCTTCGGAGCTACGAGCAGTACTTC. It codes for CASSEALRSYEQYF.

V and J are TRBV28 and TRBJ2-7; 7 nucleotides align to TRBD1. Germline CDR1 MDHEN, CDR2 SYDVKM. Trimming cost V 5 bases and J 8 bases; bases outside gene matches: 9. This CDR3 region has 13 residues. As DNA, the CDR3 is TGTGCCAGCAGTGGGCAGGGGGTCGCTAAGCAGTACTTC. Its translation is CASSGQGVAKQYF.

The chain joins TRBV7-9 to TRBJ1-2; 11 bases line up with TRBD1. The CDR3 is 14 amino acids. Germline V gene data show CDR1 as SEHNR and CDR2 as FQNEAQ (reference sequence). J was trimmed by 6 bases and V by 5 bases; bases with no gene match: 5. The CDR3, as DNA: TGTGCCAGCAGCCGGGGACAGGGGGGCGATGGCTACACCTTC. This codes for CASSRGQGGDGYTF.

The rearrangement uses TRBV10-3 and TRBJ2-3; TRBD2 matches 7 bases. V lost 3 bases and J lost 0; bases outside the gene matches: 6. The V gene's germline CDR1 is ENHRY and CDR2 SYGVKD. CDR3 length: 16 amino acids. This chain's CDR3 is CAISDWLAASTDTQYF. Here the CDR3 DNA reads TGTGCCATCAGTGATTGGCTAGCGGCGAGCACAGATACGCAGTATTTT.

The chain couples TRBV6-5 to TRBJ2-7, with D possibly matching TRBD2 (7 bases). The CDR3 contains 15 residues. Germline V gives CDR1 MNHEY, CDR2 SVGAGI. Between the trimmed V and J ends, which lost 0 bases and 3 bases, there was a span of 12 bases. The CDR3 region has the DNA TGTGCCAGCAGTTACTCGATAGGGGGGGTCTACGAGCAGTACTTC. Translation: CASSYSIGGVYEQYF.

The chain couples TRBV11-2 to TRBJ2-1, with 7 bases matching TRBD2. Germline CDR1 reads SGHAT; CDR2 reads FQNNGV. V lost 0 bases, J lost 9 bases, and 8 bases stayed unmatched. The CDR3 runs to 15 residues. CDR3 bases: TGTGCCAGCAGCTTAGAAGCGGGACGGTGGAGTGAGCAGTTCTTC. Translated: CASSLEAGRWSEQFF.

The genes are TRBV11-1 and TRBJ2-5; 11 positions match TRBD1. Germline loops: CDR1 SGHAT, CDR2 FQDESV (reference sequence). Trimming took 6 bases from V and 5 from J; bases not matched to a gene: 8. CDR3 size: 15 residues. The CDR3 reads CASSSGQGVGETQYF. The CDR3 DNA follows: TGTGCCAGCAGTTCGGGACAGGGGGTCGGGGAGACCCAGTACTTC.

The chain joins TRBV3-1 (or the pseudogene TRBV3-2) to TRBJ2-7; 8 nucleotides match TRBD1. The CDR3 consists of 15 residues. In germline, CDR1 is LGHDT, CDR2 YNNKEL (reference sequence). Trimming removed 0 bases from V and 3 bases from J; junction bases left unmatched: 4. CDR3 residues: CASSQDPGQGYEQYF. The CDR3 nucleotides read TGTGCCAGCAGCCAAGATCCAGGACAGGGCTACGAGCAGTACTTC.

The CDR3 DNA is TGTGCCAGCAGCTTAGATTCGCGGGAAGTGGAGGACTATGGCTACACCTTC. This translates into CASSLDSREVEDYGYTF. The V gene is TRBV11-2, the J gene TRBJ1-2; unclear D gene. Germline V lookup: CDR1 SGHAT, CDR2 FQNNGV. V gave up 0 bases and J gave up 3 bases, with 17 bases separating them. The CDR3 covers 17 residues.

This clone was observed a single time. V gene TRBV6-2 or TRBV6-3 combines with J gene TRBJ2-7, with 12 bases identical to TRBD2. The CDR3 runs 16 residues. Germline CDR1 MNHEY, CDR2 SVGEGT. The ends lost 6 bases at V and 9 bases at J; junction bases unmatched: 15. The chain's CDR3 is CASSPFLAGGYNGQYF. CDR3 coding DNA: TGTGCCAGCAGCCCTTTTCTAGCGGGAGGGTATAATGGGCAGTACTTC.

The chain links TRBV3-1 (or the pseudogene TRBV3-2) to TRBJ2-1; D possibly corresponds to TRBD1 (6 bases). This CDR3 region has 14 residues. Germline-derived CDR1 and CDR2 are LGHDT and YNNKEL (reference sequence). The V end was cut by 4 bases, the J end by 7 bases, with 14 bases between. CDR3 loop: CASSRGQGLNEQFF. The CDR3 nucleotides are TGTGCCAGCAGCCGGGGGCAGGGCTTAAATGAGCAGTTCTTC.

The rearrangement uses TRBV28 and TRBJ1-1; 8 nucleotides line up with TRBD1. The germline V gene encodes CDR1 MDHEN and CDR2 SYDVKM. The CDR3 is 17 amino acids. The J segment lost 3 bases and the V segment lost 5 bases, leaving 14 bases of the junction unmatched. In DNA, the CDR3 is TGTGCCAGCAGTCCACCCGGCTTGCAGGGGGCTGACACTGAAGCTTTCTTT. Amino acid sequence: CASSPPGLQGADTEAFF.

The chain uses TRBV4-1 and TRBJ2-1; 8 bases agree with TRBD1. CDR3 size: 13 residues. The germline CDR1 and CDR2 sequences are MGHRA and YSYEKL. Unmatched junction bases numbered 9, after V lost 2 bases and J lost 15 bases. CDR3 in DNA: TGCGCCAGCAGCCAACCCGACAGGGGAAGGTTGTTCTTC. Translation: CASSQPDRGRLFF.

As regards this clone: Other DNA sequences in the same sample also yield this CDR3. The V gene is TRBV3-1 (or the pseudogene TRBV3-2), the J gene TRBJ1-5; a weak D match, TRBD1 (6 bases). The CDR3 is 15 amino acids. Trimming cost V 1 base and J 2 bases, with 9 bases left between them. Germline CDR1 LGHDT, CDR2 YNNKEL (reference sequence). This chain's CDR3 is CASSQGSGGNQPQHF. The CDR3 coding sequence is TGTGCCAGCAGCCAAGGGTCAGGGGGCAATCAGCCCCAGCATTTT.

This sequence joins TRBV7-8 and TRBJ2-7; D call uncertain. V shed 1 base and J shed 11 bases, with 24 bases lying between them. Germline V gene data show CDR1 as SGHVS and CDR2 as FQNEAQ. This CDR3 comprises 16 residues. In DNA form, the CDR3 reads TGTGCCAGCAGCTTAGTTACTTCCCAGGCACCGTTACTGGAGTACTTC. Encoded protein: CASSLVTSQAPLLEYF. The full variable domain, its missing parts supplied by reference TRBV7-8 and TRBJ2-7, is GAGVSQSPRYKVAKRGQDVALRCDPISGHVSLFWYQQALGQGPEFLTYFQNEAQLDKSGLPSDRFFAERPEGSVSTLKIQRTQQEDSAVYLCASSLVTSQAPLLEYFGPGTRLTVT.

This clone was seen just once. This rearrangement joins TRBV4-1 to TRBJ2-5; 12 bases match TRBD1. The CDR3 sequence is 16 residues long. Germline values: CDR1 MGHRA, CDR2 YSYEKL. V dropped 0 bases and J dropped 7; count of bases not matched to a gene: 6. The CDR3 region is CASSQDRDRGRGTQYF. The CDR3 DNA follows: TGCGCCAGCAGCCAAGATAGGGACAGGGGGCGAGGGACCCAGTACTTC.

In DNA, the CDR3 is TGTGCCAGCTCCGGACAGAGGACGAGCAATCAGCCCCAGCATTTT. Translated, it gives CASSGQRTSNQPQHF. The chain has TRBV18 and TRBJ1-5; tentatively, D is TRBD1 (6 bases). The CDR3 extends over 15 amino acids. V was pared by 6 bases and J by 1 base, with 13 bases between. Germline CDR1 KGHSH, CDR2 LQKENI.

The gene calls are TRBV6-5 and TRBJ2-6; D is undetermined. The germline V and J ends were trimmed by 4 bases and 1 base, with 5 bases remaining between them. CDR1 is MNHEY, CDR2 SVGAGI, per germline. The CDR3 is 14 amino acids. CDR3 protein: CASSSFSGANVLTF. The CDR3 DNA is TGTGCCAGCAGTTCTTTTTCTGGGGCCAACGTCCTGACTTTC.